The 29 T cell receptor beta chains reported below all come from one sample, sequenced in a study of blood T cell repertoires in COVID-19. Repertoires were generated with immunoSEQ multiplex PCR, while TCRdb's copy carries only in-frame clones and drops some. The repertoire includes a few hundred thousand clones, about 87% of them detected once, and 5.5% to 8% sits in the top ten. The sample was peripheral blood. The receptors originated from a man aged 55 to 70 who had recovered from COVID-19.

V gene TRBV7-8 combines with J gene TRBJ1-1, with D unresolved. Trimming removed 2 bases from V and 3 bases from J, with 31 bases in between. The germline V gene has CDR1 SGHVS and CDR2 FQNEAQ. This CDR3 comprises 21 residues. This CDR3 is CASSLISPMWGRRERDTEAFF. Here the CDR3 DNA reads TGTGCCAGCAGCTTAATCTCACCTATGTGGGGTAGGCGGGAGCGGGACACTGAAGCTTTCTTT.

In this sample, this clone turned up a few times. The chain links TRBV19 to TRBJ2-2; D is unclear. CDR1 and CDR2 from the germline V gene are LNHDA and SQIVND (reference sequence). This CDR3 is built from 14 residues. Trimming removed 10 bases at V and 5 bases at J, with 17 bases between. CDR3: CATQAIDGTGELFF. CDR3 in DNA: TGTGCCACCCAAGCGATTGATGGGACCGGGGAGCTGTTTTTT.

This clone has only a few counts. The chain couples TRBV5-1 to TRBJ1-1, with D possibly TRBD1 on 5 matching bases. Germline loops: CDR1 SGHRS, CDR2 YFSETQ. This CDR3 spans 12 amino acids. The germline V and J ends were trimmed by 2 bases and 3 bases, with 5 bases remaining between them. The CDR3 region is CASSLGDTEAFF. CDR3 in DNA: TGCGCCAGCAGCTTAGGGGACACTGAAGCTTTCTTT.

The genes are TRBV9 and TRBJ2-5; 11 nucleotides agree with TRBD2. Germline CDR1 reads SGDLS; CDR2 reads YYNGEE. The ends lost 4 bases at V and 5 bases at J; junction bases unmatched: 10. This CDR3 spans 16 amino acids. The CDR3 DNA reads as TGTGCCAGCAGCTATTTAGCGGGAGGGCCTCGGGAGACCCAGTACTTC. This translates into CASSYLAGGPRETQYF.

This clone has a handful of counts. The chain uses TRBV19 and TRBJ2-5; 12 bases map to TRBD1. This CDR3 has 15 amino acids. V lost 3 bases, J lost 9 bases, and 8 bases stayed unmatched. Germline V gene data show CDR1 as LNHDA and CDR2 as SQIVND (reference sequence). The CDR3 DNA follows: TGTGCCAGTAGTATCCCCGGGACAGGGGGCAGTGCCCAGTACTTC. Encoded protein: CASSIPGTGGSAQYF.

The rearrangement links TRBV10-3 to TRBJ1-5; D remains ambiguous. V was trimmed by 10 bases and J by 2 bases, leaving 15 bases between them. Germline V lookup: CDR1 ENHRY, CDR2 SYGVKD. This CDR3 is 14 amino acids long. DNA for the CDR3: TGTGCCACCGAGCCGGGAGGCGGCAATCAGCCCCAGCATTTT. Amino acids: CATEPGGGNQPQHF.

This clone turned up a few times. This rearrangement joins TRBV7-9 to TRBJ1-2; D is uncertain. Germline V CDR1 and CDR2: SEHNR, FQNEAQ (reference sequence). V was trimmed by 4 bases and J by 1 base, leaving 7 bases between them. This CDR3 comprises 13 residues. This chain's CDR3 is CASSSGVNYGYTF. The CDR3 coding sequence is TGTGCCAGCAGCTCCGGAGTTAACTATGGCTACACCTTC. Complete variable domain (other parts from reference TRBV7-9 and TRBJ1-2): DTGVSQNPRHKITKRGQNVTFRCDPISEHNRLYWYRQTLGQGPEFLTYFQNEAQLEKSRLLSDRFSAERPKGSFSTLEIQRTEQGDSAMYLCASSSGVNYGYTFGSGTRLTVV.

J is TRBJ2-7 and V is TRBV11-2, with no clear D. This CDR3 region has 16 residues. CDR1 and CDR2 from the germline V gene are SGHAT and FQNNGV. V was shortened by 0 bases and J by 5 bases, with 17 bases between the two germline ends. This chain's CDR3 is CASSLDGPALGHEQYF. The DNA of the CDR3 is TGTGCCAGCAGCTTAGATGGGCCAGCTCTTGGGCACGAGCAGTACTTC.

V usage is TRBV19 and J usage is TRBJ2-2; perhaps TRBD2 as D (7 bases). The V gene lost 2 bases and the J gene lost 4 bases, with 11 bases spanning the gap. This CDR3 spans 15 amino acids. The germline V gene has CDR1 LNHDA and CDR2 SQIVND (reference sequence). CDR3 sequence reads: CASSITGGRTGELFF. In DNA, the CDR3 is TGTGCCAGTAGTATAACCGGGGGGCGCACCGGGGAGCTGTTTTTT.

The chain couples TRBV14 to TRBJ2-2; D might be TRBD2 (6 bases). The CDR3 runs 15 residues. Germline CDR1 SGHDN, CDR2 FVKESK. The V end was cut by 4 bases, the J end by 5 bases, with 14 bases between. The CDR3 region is CASSRPPAGTGELFF. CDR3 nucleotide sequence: TGTGCCAGCAGCCGACCCCCCGCGGGGACCGGGGAGCTGTTTTTT.

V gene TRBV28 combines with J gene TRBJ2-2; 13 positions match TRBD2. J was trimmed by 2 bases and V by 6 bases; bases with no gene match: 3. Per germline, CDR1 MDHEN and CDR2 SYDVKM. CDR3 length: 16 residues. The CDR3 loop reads CASRLAGGPNTGELFF. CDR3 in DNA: TGTGCCAGCAGACTAGCGGGAGGGCCAAACACCGGGGAGCTGTTTTTT.

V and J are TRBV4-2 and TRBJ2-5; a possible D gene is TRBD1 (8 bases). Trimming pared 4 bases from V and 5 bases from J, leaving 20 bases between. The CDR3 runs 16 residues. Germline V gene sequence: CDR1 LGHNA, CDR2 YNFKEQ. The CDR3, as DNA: TGTGCCAGCAGCCTTGGACAGGGACTAACCCAGGAGACCCAGTACTTC. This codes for CASSLGQGLTQETQYF.

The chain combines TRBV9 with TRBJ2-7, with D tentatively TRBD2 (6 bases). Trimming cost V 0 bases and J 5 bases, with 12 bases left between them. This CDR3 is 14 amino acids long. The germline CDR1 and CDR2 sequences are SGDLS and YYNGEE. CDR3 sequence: CASSVGAGLNEQYF. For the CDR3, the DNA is TGTGCCAGCAGCGTAGGGGCGGGGTTAAACGAGCAGTACTTC.

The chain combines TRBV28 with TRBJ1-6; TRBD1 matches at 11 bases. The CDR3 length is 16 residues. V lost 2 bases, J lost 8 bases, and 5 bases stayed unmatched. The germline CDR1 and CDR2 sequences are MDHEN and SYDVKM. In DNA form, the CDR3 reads TGTGCCAGCAGTTTACCCGGGACAGGGGGAGATTCACCCCTCCACTTT. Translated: CASSLPGTGGDSPLHF.

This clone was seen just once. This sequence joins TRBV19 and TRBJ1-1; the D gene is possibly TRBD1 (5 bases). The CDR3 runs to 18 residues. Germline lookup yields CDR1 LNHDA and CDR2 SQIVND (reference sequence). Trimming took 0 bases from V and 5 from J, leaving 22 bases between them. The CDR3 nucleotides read TGTGCCAGTAGTATAGAAGGGGTCGGGACTCTTGCGGGGACTGAAGCTTTCTTT. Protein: CASSIEGVGTLAGTEAFF.

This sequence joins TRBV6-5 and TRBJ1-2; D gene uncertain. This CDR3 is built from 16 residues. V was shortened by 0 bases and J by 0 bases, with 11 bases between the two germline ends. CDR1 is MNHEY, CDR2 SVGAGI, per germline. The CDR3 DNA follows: TGTGCCAGCAGTTACTCGGGTTCTCAGGCTAACTATGGCTACACCTTC. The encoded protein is CASSYSGSQANYGYTF.

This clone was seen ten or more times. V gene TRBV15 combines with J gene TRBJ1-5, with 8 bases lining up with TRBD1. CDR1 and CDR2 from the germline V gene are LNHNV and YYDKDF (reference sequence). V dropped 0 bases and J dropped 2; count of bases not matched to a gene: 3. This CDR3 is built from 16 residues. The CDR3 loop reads CATSRDQGARNQPQHF. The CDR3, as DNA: TGTGCCACCAGCAGAGATCAGGGGGCGCGCAATCAGCCCCAGCATTTT.

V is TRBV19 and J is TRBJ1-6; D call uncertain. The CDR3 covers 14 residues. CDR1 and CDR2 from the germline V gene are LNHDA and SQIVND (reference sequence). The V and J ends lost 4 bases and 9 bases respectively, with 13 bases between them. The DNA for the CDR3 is TGTGCCAGTAGTACCGGGTCCAGCGGTTCACCCCTCCACTTT. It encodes CASSTGSSGSPLHF. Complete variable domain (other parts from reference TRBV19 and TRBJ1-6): DGGITQSPKYLFRKEGQNVTLSCEQNLNHDAMYWYRQDPGQGLRLIYYSQIVNDFQKGDIAEGYSVSREKKESFPLTVTSAQKNPTAFYLCASSTGSSGSPLHFGNGTRLTVT.

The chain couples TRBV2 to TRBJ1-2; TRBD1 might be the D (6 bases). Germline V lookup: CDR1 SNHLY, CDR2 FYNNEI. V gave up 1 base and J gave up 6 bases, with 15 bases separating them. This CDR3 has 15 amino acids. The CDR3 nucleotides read TGTGCCAGCAGTGAAGGGGCCAGGGGAAGACATGGCTACACCTTC. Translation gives CASSEGARGRHGYTF.

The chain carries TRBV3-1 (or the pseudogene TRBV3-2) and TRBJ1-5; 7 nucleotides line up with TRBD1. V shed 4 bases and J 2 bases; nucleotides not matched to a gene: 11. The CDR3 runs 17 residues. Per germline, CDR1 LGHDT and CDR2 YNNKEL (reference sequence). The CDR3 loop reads CASSPNPTTGGNQPQHF. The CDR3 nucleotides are TGTGCCAGCAGCCCCAATCCGACTACAGGGGGCAATCAGCCCCAGCATTTT.

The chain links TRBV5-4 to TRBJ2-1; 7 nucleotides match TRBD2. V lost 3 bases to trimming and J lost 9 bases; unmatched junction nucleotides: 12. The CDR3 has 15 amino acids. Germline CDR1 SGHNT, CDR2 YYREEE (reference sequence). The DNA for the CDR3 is TGTGCCAGCAGCTCAGGAGGGGCTAGCGGTCTTGAGCAGTTCTTC. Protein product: CASSSGGASGLEQFF.

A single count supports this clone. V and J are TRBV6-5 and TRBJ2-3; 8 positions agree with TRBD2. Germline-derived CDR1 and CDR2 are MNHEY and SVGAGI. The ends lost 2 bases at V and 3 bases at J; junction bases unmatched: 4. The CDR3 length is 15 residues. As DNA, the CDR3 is TGTGCCAGCAGTTACGGTCTAGCGGGTACAGATACGCAGTATTTT. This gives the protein CASSYGLAGTDTQYF.

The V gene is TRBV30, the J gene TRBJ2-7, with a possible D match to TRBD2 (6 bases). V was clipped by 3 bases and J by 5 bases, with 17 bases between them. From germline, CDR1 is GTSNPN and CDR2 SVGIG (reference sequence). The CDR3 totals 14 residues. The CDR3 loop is CAWRTWGGTNEQYF. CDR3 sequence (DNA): TGTGCCTGGAGAACGTGGGGCGGGACCAACGAGCAGTACTTC.

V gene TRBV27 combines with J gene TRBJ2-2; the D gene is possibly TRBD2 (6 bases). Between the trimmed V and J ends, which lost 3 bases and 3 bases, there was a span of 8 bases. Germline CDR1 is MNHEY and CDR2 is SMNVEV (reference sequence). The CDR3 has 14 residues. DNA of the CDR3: TGTGCCAGCAGTTTCAGGGAGGACACCGGGGAGCTGTTTTTT. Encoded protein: CASSFREDTGELFF.

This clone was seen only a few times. CDR3 in DNA: TGTGCCAGCAGCGGCGGAGGGCCCCCGGGGGCCCAGTACTTC. The encoded protein is CASSGGGPPGAQYF. The chain has TRBV5-4 and TRBJ2-5; maybe TRBD2 (6 bases). The V end was cut by 4 bases, the J end by 9 bases, with 19 bases between. The CDR3 has 14 residues. Per the germline V gene, CDR1 is SGHNT and CDR2 is YYREEE (reference sequence).

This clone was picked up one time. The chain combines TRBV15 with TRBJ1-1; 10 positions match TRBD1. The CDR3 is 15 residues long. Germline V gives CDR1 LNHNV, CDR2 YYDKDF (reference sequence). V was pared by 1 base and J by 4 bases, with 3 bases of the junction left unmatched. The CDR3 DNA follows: TGTGCCACCAGCAGAGGACAGGGGGCGTCCACTGAAGCTTTCTTT. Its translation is CATSRGQGASTEAFF. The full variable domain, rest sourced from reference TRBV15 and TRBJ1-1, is DAMVIQNPRYQVTQFGKPVTLSCSQTLNHNVMYWYQQKSSQAPKLLFHYYDKDFNNEADTPDNFQSRRPNTSFCFLDIRSPGLGDTAMYLCATSRGQGASTEAFFGQGTRLTVV.

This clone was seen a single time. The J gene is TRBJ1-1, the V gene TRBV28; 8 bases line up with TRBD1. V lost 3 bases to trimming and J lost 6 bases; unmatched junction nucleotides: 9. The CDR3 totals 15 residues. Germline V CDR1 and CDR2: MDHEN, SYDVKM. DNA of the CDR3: TGTGCCAGCAGTTTTTCGGACAGGGTGGGAGCTGAAGCTTTCTTT. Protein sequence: CASSFSDRVGAEAFF.

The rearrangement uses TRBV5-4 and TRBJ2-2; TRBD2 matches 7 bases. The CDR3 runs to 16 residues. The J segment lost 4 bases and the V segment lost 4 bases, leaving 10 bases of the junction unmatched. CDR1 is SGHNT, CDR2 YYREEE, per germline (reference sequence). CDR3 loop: CASSSAAGEGTGELFF. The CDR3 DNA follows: TGTGCCAGCAGCAGCGCGGCGGGAGAAGGCACCGGGGAGCTGTTTTTT.

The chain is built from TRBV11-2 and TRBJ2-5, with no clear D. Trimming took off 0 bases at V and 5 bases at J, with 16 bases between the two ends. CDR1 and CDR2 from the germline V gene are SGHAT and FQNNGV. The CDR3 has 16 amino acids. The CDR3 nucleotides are TGTGCCAGCAGCTTAGATTCACAGACCGCTCTGGAGACCCAGTACTTC. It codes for CASSLDSQTALETQYF.